This T cell receptor (beta chain) emerged from a study of cytomegalovirus exposure and HLA in healthy donors. From germline, CDR1 is MGHRA and CDR2 YSYEKL. This CDR3 is 14 amino acids long. V lost 4 bases, J lost 4 bases, and 11 bases lay in between. Sequenced by immunoSEQ multiplex PCR; TCRdb stores in-frame clones only, minus some. The sample lists 140,000 or so clones, roughly nine tenths occurring once. The sample consisted of PBMCs. The TCR comes from a man between 18 and 35 years old in good health and CMV-seronegative. This chain joins TRBV4-1 and TRBJ2-1; D perhaps matches TRBD2 (5 bases). CDR3 coding DNA: TGCGCCAGCAGCCCTGGACTGAATTACAATGAGCAGTTCTTC. Its protein is CASSPGLNYNEQFF.